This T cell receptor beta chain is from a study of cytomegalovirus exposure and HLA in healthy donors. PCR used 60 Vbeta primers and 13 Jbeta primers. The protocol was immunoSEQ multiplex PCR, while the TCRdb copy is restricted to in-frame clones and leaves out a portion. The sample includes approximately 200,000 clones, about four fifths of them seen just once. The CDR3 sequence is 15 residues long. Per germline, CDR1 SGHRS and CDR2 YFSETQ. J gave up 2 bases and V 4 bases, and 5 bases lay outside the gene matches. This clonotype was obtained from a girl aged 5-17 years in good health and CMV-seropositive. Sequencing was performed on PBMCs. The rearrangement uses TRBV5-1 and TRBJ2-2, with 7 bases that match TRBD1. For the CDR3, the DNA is TGCGCCAGCAGCCCCCGGGACAGTAACACCGGGGAGCTGTTTTTT. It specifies CASSPRDSNTGELFF. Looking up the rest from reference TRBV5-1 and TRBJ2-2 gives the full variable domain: KAGVTQTPRYLIKTRGQQVTLSCSPISGHRSVSWYQQTPGQGLQFLFEYFSETQRNKGNFPGRFSGRQFSNSRSEMNVSTLELGDSALYLCASSPRDSNTGELFFGEGSRLTVL.